The clone carrying this T cell receptor (beta chain) is a singleton in its sample. Original analysis: Nucleated cell number was recorded as an estimate derived from reference gene primer amplification. Clones were sequenced by immunoSEQ multiplex PCR, and TCRdb holds only the in-frame ones, with some missing. From that table come the V and J calls and clone size; the DNA was used to work out D and trimming. Here the sample spans some 96,000 clones, roughly nine tenths being singletons. The source of the sample is a study of blood T cell repertoires in COVID-19. The overall study: COVID-19 samples, acute and convalescent, were from the United States, Italy and Spain. T cells, B-cell-depleted T cells, or PBMCs provided the cDNA or gDNA that served as material.

The trim removed 3 bases at V and 5 bases at J, leaving 6 bases unmatched. The CDR3 sequence is 14 residues long. Per germline, CDR1 MNHEY and CDR2 SMNVEV (reference sequence). Sequenced input: peripheral blood. V and J are TRBV27 and TRBJ2-5; TRBD2 matches 7 bases. The sequence was obtained from a man younger than 45 in a cohort sampled during active COVID-19. CDR3 in DNA: TGTGCCAGCAGTTTTCTGGGGGGGGAGGAGACCCAGTACTTC. Protein product: CASSFLGGEETQYF.